The rows below give T cell receptor beta chains drawn from one sample of a study of blood T cell repertoires in COVID-19. Assay used: immunoSEQ multiplex PCR; TCRdb lists only in-frame clones, some missing. The sample contains 99,000 or so clones, just under 85% of which appear only once. Sequenced: peripheral blood. The receptors shown here come from a woman aged 80 or over with active or convalescent COVID-19. The CDR3 runs from the conserved cysteine through the conserved F or W. Fields, in order: V gene, J gene, D gene, clone size, CDR3 length, CDR3 protein, CDR3 DNA. D genes are given only for firm matches. A row's size may be missing; if present it is once, few, many or a size class.

V gene: TRBV5-4; J gene: TRBJ1-1; D gene: TRBD1; clone size: .; CDR3 length: 14; CDR3 protein: CASSLDRARTEAFF; CDR3 DNA: TGTGCCAGCAGCCTTGACAGGGCGCGGACTGAAGCTTTCTTT
V gene: TRBV14; J gene: TRBJ1-1; D gene: .; clone size: few; CDR3 length: 14; CDR3 protein: CASSRLGTRTEAFF; CDR3 DNA: TGTGCCAGCAGCCGCCTAGGGACACGCACTGAAGCTTTCTTT
V gene: TRBV12-3/TRBV12-4; J gene: TRBJ1-5; D gene: .; clone size: .; CDR3 length: 13; CDR3 protein: CASSLVENQPQHF; CDR3 DNA: TGTGCCAGCAGTTTAGTAGAAAATCAGCCCCAGCATTTT
V gene: TRBV15; J gene: TRBJ1-5; D gene: TRBD1; clone size: .; CDR3 length: 16; CDR3 protein: CATSRGQGKHNQPQHF; CDR3 DNA: TGTGCCACCAGCAGGGGACAGGGGAAGCACAATCAGCCCCAGCATTTT
V gene: TRBV5-1; J gene: TRBJ2-7; D gene: .; clone size: few; CDR3 length: 13; CDR3 protein: CASSSTGAYEQYF; CDR3 DNA: TGCGCCAGCAGCTCCACAGGCGCCTACGAGCAGTACTTC
V gene: TRBV6-2/TRBV6-3; J gene: TRBJ1-1; D gene: .; clone size: .; CDR3 length: 16; CDR3 protein: CASSHPRVVGNTEAFF; CDR3 DNA: TGTGCCAGCAGTCACCCCAGGGTTGTGGGGAACACTGAAGCTTTCTTT
V gene: TRBV4-2; J gene: TRBJ1-4; D gene: TRBD1; clone size: once; CDR3 length: 16; CDR3 protein: CASSQRGQERNEKLFF; CDR3 DNA: TGTGCCAGCAGCCAACGTGGACAGGAGCGTAATGAAAAACTGTTTTTT
V gene: TRBV10-3; J gene: TRBJ2-1; D gene: .; clone size: once; CDR3 length: 13; CDR3 protein: CAISELQYNEQFF; CDR3 DNA: TGTGCCATCAGTGAACTACAATACAATGAGCAGTTCTTC
V gene: TRBV29-1; J gene: TRBJ1-4; D gene: .; clone size: .; CDR3 length: 12; CDR3 protein: CSVVGLNEKLFF; CDR3 DNA: TGCAGCGTTGTAGGACTTAATGAAAAACTGTTTTTT
V gene: TRBV29-1; J gene: TRBJ1-1; D gene: .; clone size: many; CDR3 length: 10; CDR3 protein: CSVQITEAFF; CDR3 DNA: TGCAGCGTTCAGATCACTGAAGCTTTCTTT
V gene: TRBV10-1; J gene: TRBJ1-5; D gene: .; clone size: .; CDR3 length: 14; CDR3 protein: CASSPLDRDQPQHF; CDR3 DNA: TGCGCCAGCAGTCCTCTGGATCGGGATCAGCCCCAGCATTTT
V gene: TRBV29-1; J gene: TRBJ1-3; D gene: .; clone size: .; CDR3 length: 12; CDR3 protein: CSVQGEGNTIYF; CDR3 DNA: TGCAGCGTACAGGGCGAGGGAAACACCATATATTTT
V gene: TRBV28; J gene: TRBJ2-7; D gene: TRBD1; clone size: .; CDR3 length: 16; CDR3 protein: CASDTTGTGAVYEQYF; CDR3 DNA: TGTGCCAGCGATACGACTGGGACAGGCGCAGTCTACGAGCAGTACTTC
V gene: TRBV28; J gene: TRBJ1-2; D gene: TRBD1; clone size: once; CDR3 length: 14; CDR3 protein: CASNYPRTGGGYTF; CDR3 DNA: TGTGCCAGCAACTACCCAAGGACAGGGGGTGGCTACACCTTC
V gene: TRBV28; J gene: TRBJ1-2; D gene: TRBD1; clone size: few; CDR3 length: 16; CDR3 protein: CASSVASGGELSGYTF; CDR3 DNA: TGTGCCAGCAGTGTCGCCTCAGGGGGCGAATTGAGTGGCTACACCTTC
V gene: TRBV7-6; J gene: TRBJ2-1; D gene: TRBD2; clone size: .; CDR3 length: 17; CDR3 protein: CASSRQSWAGGNNEQFF; CDR3 DNA: TGTGCCAGCAGCCGACAGAGCTGGGCGGGGGGAAACAATGAGCAGTTCTTC
V gene: TRBV19; J gene: TRBJ1-1; D gene: .; clone size: .; CDR3 length: 14; CDR3 protein: CASSGTGVFTEAFF; CDR3 DNA: TGTGCCAGTAGTGGAACAGGCGTCTTCACTGAAGCTTTCTTT
V gene: TRBV14; J gene: TRBJ2-7; D gene: .; clone size: .; CDR3 length: 14; CDR3 protein: CASSQAVRSYEQYF; CDR3 DNA: TGTGCCAGCAGCCAAGCCGTCAGATCCTACGAGCAGTACTTC
V gene: TRBV3-1/TRBV3-2; J gene: TRBJ1-3; D gene: .; clone size: .; CDR3 length: 15; CDR3 protein: CASSQETAGRGTIYF; CDR3 DNA: TGTGCCAGCAGCCAAGAAACGGCAGGGCGCGGCACCATATATTTT
V gene: TRBV4-1; J gene: TRBJ1-5; D gene: .; clone size: .; CDR3 length: 14; CDR3 protein: CASSQDRGGPPPHF; CDR3 DNA: TGCGCCAGCAGCCAAGATAGGGGGGGACCTCCCCCGCATTTT